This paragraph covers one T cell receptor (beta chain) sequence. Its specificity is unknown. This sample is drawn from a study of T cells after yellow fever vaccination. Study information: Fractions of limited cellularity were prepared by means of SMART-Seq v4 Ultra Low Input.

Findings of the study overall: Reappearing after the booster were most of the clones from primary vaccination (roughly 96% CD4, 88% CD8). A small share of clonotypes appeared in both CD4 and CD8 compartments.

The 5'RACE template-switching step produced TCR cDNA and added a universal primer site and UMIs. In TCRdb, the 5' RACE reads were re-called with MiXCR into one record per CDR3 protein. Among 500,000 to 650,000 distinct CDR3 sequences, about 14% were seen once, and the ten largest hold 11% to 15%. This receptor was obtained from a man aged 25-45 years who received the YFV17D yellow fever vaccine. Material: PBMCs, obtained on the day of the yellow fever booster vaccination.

In DNA, the CDR3 is TGTGCCAGCAGCCAAGAGGCTAGGCAGTACTTC. Translating it yields CASSQEARQYF. This chain uses TRBV3-1 with TRBJ2-7; D is ambiguous. CDR1 and CDR2 from the germline V gene are LGHDT and YNNKEL (reference sequence). With 0 bases removed from V and 9 bases from J, the gap between germline ends came to 6 bases. The CDR3 length is 11 residues.